This T cell receptor (beta chain) was captured in a study of T cells after yellow fever vaccination. Notes on the study in general: Primary-vaccination clones mostly resurfaced post-booster (96% CD4, about 87% CD8).

TCRdb independently ran MiXCR on the 5' RACE reads; one entry per CDR3 protein. The table has 200,000 to 300,000 distinct CDR3 sequences, around 6.7% seen once. As concerns this clonotype: Its antigen remains unknown.

The TCR originated in a man aged 25-40 years who received the YFV17D yellow fever vaccine. The sample consisted of CD4+ T cells sorted from PBMCs, taken on the day of the yellow fever booster vaccination.

For the CDR3, the DNA is TGTGCCAGCAGGCGGGAGCGTGGGGAGGGGGATACGCAGTATTTT. This sequence encodes CASRRERGEGDTQYF. V gene TRBV5-4 combines with J gene TRBJ2-3; 7 bases fit TRBD2. V shed 5 bases and J 6 bases; nucleotides not matched to a gene: 12. The germline V gene encodes CDR1 SGHNT and CDR2 YYREEE (reference sequence). This CDR3 comprises 15 residues.